A single sample is the source of the 25 T cell receptor beta chains below, sequenced in a study of blood T cell repertoires in COVID-19. Clones were sequenced by immunoSEQ multiplex PCR, and TCRdb holds only the in-frame ones, with some missing. This table has around 260,000 clones, roughly 89% appearing once. What was sequenced was peripheral blood. Receptors originate from a woman aged 40 to 50 who had recovered from COVID-19.

The chain joins TRBV7-9 to TRBJ2-5, with D possibly matching TRBD2 (6 bases). This CDR3 spans 14 amino acids. V shed 1 base and J shed 1 base, with 7 bases lying between them. Germline V gene sequence: CDR1 SEHNR, CDR2 FQNEAQ (reference sequence). The CDR3 DNA reads TGTGCCAGCAGCTTAGTGACTAGCCAAGAGACCCAGTACTTC. Encoded protein: CASSLVTSQETQYF.

In its sample, this clone was seen once. The chain joins TRBV5-1 to TRBJ2-7, with D uncertain. Between the trimmed V and J ends, which lost 0 bases and 2 bases, there was a span of 9 bases. Looked up from germline, CDR1 is SGHRS and CDR2 is YFSETQ. The CDR3 has 14 residues. This chain's CDR3 is CASSLESPPYEQYF. DNA of the CDR3: TGCGCCAGCAGCTTGGAGAGCCCCCCCTACGAGCAGTACTTC.

The V call is TRBV7-6, the J call TRBJ2-2; TRBD2 aligns across 11 bases. The germline gives CDR1 SGHVS, CDR2 FNYEAQ. Trimming cost V 0 bases and J 7 bases; bases outside gene matches: 7. This CDR3 region has 17 residues. CDR3 in amino acids: CASSLATSGSGVGELFF. CDR3 DNA: TGTGCCAGCAGCTTAGCAACTAGCGGGAGTGGTGTCGGGGAGCTGTTTTTT.

The genes are TRBV7-6 and TRBJ2-7, with TRBD2 identical over 9 bases. CDR3 length equals 18 residues. CDR1 and CDR2 (germline): SGHVS, FNYEAQ. J was trimmed by 5 bases and V by 5 bases; bases with no gene match: 19. The CDR3 reads CASSLRRNLAGGKDEQYF. The CDR3 coding sequence is TGTGCCAGCAGCCTTCGCAGGAACCTTGCGGGGGGGAAGGACGAGCAGTACTTC.

CDR3: CASSSRTGLRFNEQFF. CDR3 nucleotide sequence: TGTGCCAGCAGTTCGAGGACGGGACTAAGGTTCAATGAGCAGTTCTTC. The gene calls are TRBV6-5 and TRBJ2-1, with 7 bases lining up with TRBD2. In germline, CDR1 is MNHEY, CDR2 SVGAGI. CDR3 length: 16 amino acids. The J segment lost 6 bases and the V segment lost 4 bases, leaving 12 bases of the junction unmatched.

V is TRBV12-3 or TRBV12-4 and J is TRBJ2-7; 7 positions agree with TRBD1. This CDR3 is 13 amino acids long. The V gene end was trimmed by 6 bases and the J gene end by 3 bases; junction bases not matched to a gene: 5. The DNA of the CDR3 is TGTGCCAGCAGCCCGGGACAGCACTACGAGCAGTACTTC. Protein: CASSPGQHYEQYF.

V usage is TRBV24-1 and J usage is TRBJ2-3, with 7 nucleotides matching TRBD2. The trim removed 2 bases at V and 2 bases at J, leaving 3 bases unmatched. This CDR3 is 15 amino acids long. CDR1 and CDR2 from the germline V gene are KGHDR and SFDVKD. The CDR3 sequence: CATSDWDYNTDTQYF. Here the CDR3 DNA reads TGTGCCACCAGTGATTGGGACTACAACACAGATACGCAGTATTTT.

The V call is TRBV24-1, the J call TRBJ2-1, with TRBD1 as a possible D gene (6 bases). The CDR3 has 12 residues. V was pared by 1 base and J by 9 bases, with 6 bases between. CDR1 and CDR2 from the germline V gene are KGHDR and SFDVKD. The CDR3 sequence: CATSDFRGEQFF. The CDR3 DNA reads as TGTGCCACCAGTGATTTCAGGGGTGAGCAGTTCTTC.

This chain links TRBV24-1 with TRBJ2-1; 12 bases map to TRBD2. Germline CDR1 reads KGHDR; CDR2 reads SFDVKD. J lost 10 bases, V lost 3 bases, and 6 bases had no gene match. CDR3 length: 15 amino acids. The CDR3 spells CATSDPTSGRTEQFF. The CDR3 DNA is TGTGCCACCAGTGATCCAACTAGCGGGAGGACGGAGCAGTTCTTC.

This clone was observed many times. This chain connects TRBV24-1 to TRBJ1-1; D unresolved. The CDR3 is 12 residues long. The V gene's germline CDR1 is KGHDR and CDR2 SFDVKD. V was pared by 7 bases and J by 2 bases, with 7 bases between. CDR3 sequence: CATRAENTEAFF. CDR3 bases: TGTGCCACCAGGGCAGAAAACACTGAAGCTTTCTTT.

This rearrangement joins TRBV29-1 to TRBJ2-5; 7 bases are shared with TRBD2. This CDR3 has 14 amino acids. V was pared by 7 bases and J by 5 bases, with 13 bases of the junction left unmatched. CDR1 SQVTM and CDR2 ANQGSEA come from the germline V gene. CDR3 protein: CSASLGDGGETQYF. CDR3 bases: TGCAGCGCCAGTCTAGGGGACGGGGGGGAGACCCAGTACTTC.

A few counts support this clone. The chain links TRBV3-1 (or the pseudogene TRBV3-2) to TRBJ2-1; D remains ambiguous. Looked up from germline, CDR1 is LGHDT and CDR2 is YNNKEL (reference sequence). V lost 1 base to trimming and J lost 12 bases, with 7 bases between them. The CDR3 has 11 amino acids. The CDR3 loop reads CASSQVQMQFF. In DNA, the CDR3 is TGTGCCAGCAGCCAAGTCCAGATGCAGTTCTTC.

The rearrangement uses TRBV19 and TRBJ2-1; 9 bases agree with TRBD1. The CDR3 length is 14 residues. Germline CDR1 reads LNHDA; CDR2 reads SQIVND (reference sequence). V was clipped by 10 bases and J by 3 bases; unmatched bases: 7. In DNA, the CDR3 is TGTGCCACCAGGGGACAGGGAATCTACAATGAGCAGTTCTTC. Amino acid sequence: CATRGQGIYNEQFF.

V usage is TRBV9 and J usage is TRBJ2-1, with a possible D match to TRBD2 (5 bases). Trimming cost V 4 bases and J 7 bases, with 15 bases left between them. This CDR3 region has 14 residues. The germline gives CDR1 SGDLS, CDR2 YYNGEE. The CDR3 DNA follows: TGTGCCAGCAGCCCTAGGCTACTAGGGAATGAGCAGTTCTTC. Encoded protein: CASSPRLLGNEQFF.

In its sample, this clone was seen a few times. J is TRBJ2-1 and V is TRBV18, with TRBD2 matching over 7 bases. Losses at the gene ends were 0 bases for V and 3 bases for J; bases not matched to a gene: 5. Per germline, CDR1 KGHSH and CDR2 LQKENI. This CDR3 spans 16 amino acids. The CDR3 loop is CASSPPSLAVYNEQFF. CDR3 DNA sequence: TGTGCCAGCTCACCACCGAGCCTAGCGGTCTACAATGAGCAGTTCTTC.

The V gene is TRBV10-2, the J gene TRBJ1-4; D perhaps matches TRBD1 (5 bases). The CDR3 spans 14 residues. The ends were cut back, 3 bases at V and 7 bases at J, with 12 bases in the middle. Germline CDR1 is WSHSY and CDR2 is SAAADI. In DNA, the CDR3 is TGCGCCAGCAGTGACGCAGGGAGGGGTGAAAAACTGTTTTTT. Protein sequence: CASSDAGRGEKLFF.

The table lists this clone with a count of one. The chain links TRBV10-1 to TRBJ2-3, with D maybe TRBD2 (6 bases). The V gene lost 2 bases and the J gene lost 4 bases, with 13 bases spanning the gap. Germline lookup yields CDR1 WNHNN and CDR2 SYGVQD (reference sequence). CDR3 length equals 15 residues. CDR3 nucleotides: TGCGCCAGCAGTGAGAGCGGGCGCCCAGCAGATACGCAGTATTTT. Its translation is CASSESGRPADTQYF.

The DNA of the CDR3 is TGCGCCAGCAGCTCCGGGGTGGGTATCCAAGAGACCCAGTACTTC. As protein: CASSSGVGIQETQYF. V is TRBV5-1 and J is TRBJ2-5; TRBD2 is a possible D gene (5 bases). This CDR3 has 15 residues. Germline V gene sequence: CDR1 SGHRS, CDR2 YFSETQ. Trimming pared 3 bases from V and 1 base from J, leaving 13 bases between.

This clone was recorded only once. The CDR3 nucleotides read TGTGCCAGCGGCGCTTGGATGGAGGGGTCACCCCTCCACTTT. This sequence encodes CASGAWMEGSPLHF. The J gene is TRBJ1-6, the V gene TRBV6-5, with D maybe TRBD1 (5 bases). Germline V lookup: CDR1 MNHEY, CDR2 SVGAGI. The CDR3 is 14 amino acids. Deletions cut 8 bases from V and 10 bases from J, with 18 bases between.

The chain recombines TRBV6-5 with TRBJ2-3; 7 positions match TRBD1. The CDR3 covers 15 residues. Germline-derived CDR1 and CDR2 are MNHEY and SVGAGI. V trimming: 6 bases; J trimming: 9 bases; junction bases outside the gene matches: 15. The CDR3 nucleotides read TGTGCCAGCAGGACCTACCTAGAAGCACAGGGGACGCAGTATTTT. Its protein is CASRTYLEAQGTQYF.

The chain carries TRBV27 and TRBJ2-7, with D possibly matching TRBD2 (8 bases). Germline CDR1 and CDR2: MNHEY and SMNVEV (reference sequence). V lost 4 bases, J lost 2 bases, and 15 bases lay in between. The CDR3 sequence is 15 residues long. CDR3 sequence reads: CASSWISGTAYEQYF. The DNA for the CDR3 is TGTGCCAGCAGTTGGATTAGCGGGACAGCCTACGAGCAGTACTTC.

This chain uses TRBV9 with TRBJ2-1; 8 bases are a match to TRBD2. The CDR3 loop spans 18 amino acids. Per the germline V gene, CDR1 is SGDLS and CDR2 is YYNGEE. With 0 bases clipped from V and 7 bases from J, the junction kept 15 bases outside the gene matches. The CDR3 sequence: CASSVDPRGGGTLNEQFF. The CDR3 DNA sequence: TGTGCCAGCAGCGTAGACCCTCGCGGCGGGGGGACCCTTAATGAGCAGTTCTTC. The full variable domain, its missing parts supplied by reference TRBV9 and TRBJ2-1, is DSGVTQTPKHLITATGQRVTLRCSPRSGDLSVYWYQQSLDQGLQFLIQYYNGEERAKGNILERFSAQQFPDLHSELNLSSLELGDSALYFCASSVDPRGGGTLNEQFFGPGTRLTVL.

On this clone itself: The junction does not match germline at one end; this may be a read error. This chain joins TRBV7-7 and TRBJ2-5; D may be TRBD1 (6 bases). Germline CDR1 and CDR2: SSHAT and FNYEAQ (reference sequence). CDR3 length equals 14 residues. CDR3 sequence (DNA): TGTGCTAGCAGCCCCAACAGGGTCGGAGAGACCCAGTACTTC. It codes for CASSPNRVGETQYF.

CDR3 sequence (DNA): TGTGCCAGCACCCCTCTAGCCTACGAGCAGTACTTC. Its protein is CASTPLAYEQYF. The rearrangement uses TRBV2 and TRBJ2-7, with D unclear. V dropped 7 bases and J dropped 2 bases, with 9 bases sitting between them. In germline, CDR1 is SNHLY, CDR2 FYNNEI. The CDR3 has 12 residues. The variable domain in full, with the rest retrieved from reference TRBV2 and TRBJ2-7, is EPEVTQTPSHQVTQMGQEVILRCVPISNHLYFYWYRQILGQKVEFLVSFYNNEISEKSEIFDDQFSVERPDGSNFTLKIRSTKLEDSAMYFCASTPLAYEQYFGPGTRLTVT.

The sample holds one count of this clone. The chain joins TRBV19 to TRBJ2-6; 7 nucleotides match TRBD1. CDR1 is LNHDA and CDR2 is SQIVND in the germline V gene (reference sequence). After removal of 0 bases from V and 0 bases from J, the junction contained 8 bases not matched to a gene. There are 19 residues in the CDR3. The CDR3 region has the DNA TGTGCCAGTAGTATAGATCCCCCCGGGACAGTCTCTGGGGCCAACGTCCTGACTTTC. Its protein is CASSIDPPGTVSGANVLTF. The whole variable domain, remainder taken from reference TRBV19 and TRBJ2-6, is DGGITQSPKYLFRKEGQNVTLSCEQNLNHDAMYWYRQDPGQGLRLIYYSQIVNDFQKGDIAEGYSVSREKKESFPLTVTSAQKNPTAFYLCASSIDPPGTVSGANVLTFGAGSRLTVL.